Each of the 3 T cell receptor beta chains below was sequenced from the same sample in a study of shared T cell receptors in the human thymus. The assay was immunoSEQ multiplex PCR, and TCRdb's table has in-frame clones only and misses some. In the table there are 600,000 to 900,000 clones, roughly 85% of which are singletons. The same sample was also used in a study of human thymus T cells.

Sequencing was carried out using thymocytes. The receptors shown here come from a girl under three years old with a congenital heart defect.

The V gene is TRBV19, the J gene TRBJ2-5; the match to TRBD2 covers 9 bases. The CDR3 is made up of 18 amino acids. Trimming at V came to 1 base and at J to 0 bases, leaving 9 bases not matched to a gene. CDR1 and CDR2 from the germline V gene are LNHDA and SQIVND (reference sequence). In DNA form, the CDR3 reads TGTGCCAGTAGTATAGTGAGTAGCGGGGGAGAGTACCAAGAGACCCAGTACTTC. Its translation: CASSIVSSGGEYQETQYF.

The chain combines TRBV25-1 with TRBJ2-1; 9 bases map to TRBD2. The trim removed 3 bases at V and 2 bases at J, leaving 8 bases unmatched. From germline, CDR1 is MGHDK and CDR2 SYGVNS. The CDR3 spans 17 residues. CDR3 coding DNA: TGTGCCAGCAGTGATAGGGGACTAGCCCAAACCTACAATGAGCAGTTCTTC. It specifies CASSDRGLAQTYNEQFF.

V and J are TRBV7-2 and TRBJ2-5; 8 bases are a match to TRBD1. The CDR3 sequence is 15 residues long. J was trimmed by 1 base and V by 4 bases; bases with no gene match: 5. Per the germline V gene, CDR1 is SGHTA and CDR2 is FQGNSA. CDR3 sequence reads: CASSSGRGLQETQYF. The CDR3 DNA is TGTGCCAGCAGCTCCGGCAGGGGGCTCCAAGAGACCCAGTACTTC.